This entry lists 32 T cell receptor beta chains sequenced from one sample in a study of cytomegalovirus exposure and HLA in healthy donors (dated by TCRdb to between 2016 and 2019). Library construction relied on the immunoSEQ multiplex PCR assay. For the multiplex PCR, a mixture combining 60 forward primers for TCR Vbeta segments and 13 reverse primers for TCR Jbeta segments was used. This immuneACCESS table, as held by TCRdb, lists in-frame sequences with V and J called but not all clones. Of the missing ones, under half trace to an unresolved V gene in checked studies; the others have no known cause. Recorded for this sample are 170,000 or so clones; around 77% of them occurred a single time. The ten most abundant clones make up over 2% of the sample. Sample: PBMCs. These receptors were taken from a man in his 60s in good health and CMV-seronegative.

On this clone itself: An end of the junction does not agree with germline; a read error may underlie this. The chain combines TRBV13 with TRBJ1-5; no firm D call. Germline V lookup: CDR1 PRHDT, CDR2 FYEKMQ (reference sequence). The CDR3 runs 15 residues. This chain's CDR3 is CASSLGRGGNQPQNF. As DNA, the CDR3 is TGTGCCAGCAGCTTAGGCCGGGGTGGTAATCAGCCCCAGAATTTT.

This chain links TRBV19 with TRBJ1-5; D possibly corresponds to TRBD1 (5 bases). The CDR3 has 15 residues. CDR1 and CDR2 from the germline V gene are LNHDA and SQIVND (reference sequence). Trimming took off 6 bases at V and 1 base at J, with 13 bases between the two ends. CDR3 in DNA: TGTGCCAGTAGACTTCCAGGGCCCAGCAATCAGCCCCAGCATTTT. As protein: CASRLPGPSNQPQHF.

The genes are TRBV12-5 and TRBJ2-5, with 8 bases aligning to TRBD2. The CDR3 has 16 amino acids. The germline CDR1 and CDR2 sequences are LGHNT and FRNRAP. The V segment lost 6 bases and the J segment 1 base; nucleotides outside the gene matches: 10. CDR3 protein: CASGRGGAGGQETQYF. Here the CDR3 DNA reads TGTGCTAGTGGCAGAGGAGGGGCGGGGGGCCAAGAGACCCAGTACTTC.

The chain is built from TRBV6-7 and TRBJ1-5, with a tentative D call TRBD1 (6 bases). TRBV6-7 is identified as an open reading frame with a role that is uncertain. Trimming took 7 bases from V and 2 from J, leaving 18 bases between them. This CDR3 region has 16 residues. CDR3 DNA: TGTGCCAGCATCAAGAGGGGGGGTGAGGGCAATCAGCCCCAGCATTTT. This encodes CASIKRGGEGNQPQHF.

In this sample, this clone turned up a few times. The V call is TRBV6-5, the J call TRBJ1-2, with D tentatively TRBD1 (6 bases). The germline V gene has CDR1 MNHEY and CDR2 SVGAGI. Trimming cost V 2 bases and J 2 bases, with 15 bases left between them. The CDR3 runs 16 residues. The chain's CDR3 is CASSYQDRPTNYGYTF. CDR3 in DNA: TGTGCCAGCAGTTACCAAGACAGGCCGACCAACTATGGCTACACCTTC.

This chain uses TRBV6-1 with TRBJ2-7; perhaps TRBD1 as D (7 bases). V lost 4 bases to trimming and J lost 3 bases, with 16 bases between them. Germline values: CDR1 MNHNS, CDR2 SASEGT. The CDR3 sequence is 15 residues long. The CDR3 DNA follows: TGTGCCAGCAGTGGGCCCCGCGGGACAGTCTACGAGCAGTACTTC. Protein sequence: CASSGPRGTVYEQYF.

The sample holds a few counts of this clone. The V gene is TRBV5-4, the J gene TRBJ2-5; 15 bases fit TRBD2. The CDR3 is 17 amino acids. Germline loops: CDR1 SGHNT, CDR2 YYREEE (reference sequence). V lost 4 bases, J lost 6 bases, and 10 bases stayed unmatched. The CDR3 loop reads CASSEIGLAGGGKTQYF. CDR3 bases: TGTGCCAGCAGCGAGATCGGACTAGCGGGAGGGGGGAAGACCCAGTACTTC.

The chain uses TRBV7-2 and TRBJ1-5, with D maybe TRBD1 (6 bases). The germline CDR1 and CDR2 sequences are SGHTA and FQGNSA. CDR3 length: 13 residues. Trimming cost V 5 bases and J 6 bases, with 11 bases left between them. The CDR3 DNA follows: TGTGCCAGCAGCGTACAGGGATCTCAGCCCCAGCATTTT. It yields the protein CASSVQGSQPQHF. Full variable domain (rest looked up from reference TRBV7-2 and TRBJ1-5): GAGVSQSPSNKVTEKGKDVELRCDPISGHTALYWYRQSLGQGLEFLIYFQGNSAPDKSGLPSDRFSAERTGGSVSTLTIQRTQQEDSAVYLCASSVQGSQPQHFGDGTRLSIL.

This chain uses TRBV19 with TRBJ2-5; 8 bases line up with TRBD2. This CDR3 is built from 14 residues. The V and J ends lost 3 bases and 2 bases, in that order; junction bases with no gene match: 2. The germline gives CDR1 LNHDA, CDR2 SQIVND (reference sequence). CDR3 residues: CASSIRGGQETQYF. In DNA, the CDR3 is TGTGCCAGTAGTATTCGGGGGGGACAAGAGACCCAGTACTTC.

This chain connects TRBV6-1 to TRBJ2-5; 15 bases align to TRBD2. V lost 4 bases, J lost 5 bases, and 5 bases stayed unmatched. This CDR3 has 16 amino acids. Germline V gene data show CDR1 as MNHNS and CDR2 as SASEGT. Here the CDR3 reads CASSGGLAGGGETQYF. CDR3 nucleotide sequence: TGTGCCAGCAGTGGAGGACTAGCGGGAGGGGGTGAGACCCAGTACTTC.

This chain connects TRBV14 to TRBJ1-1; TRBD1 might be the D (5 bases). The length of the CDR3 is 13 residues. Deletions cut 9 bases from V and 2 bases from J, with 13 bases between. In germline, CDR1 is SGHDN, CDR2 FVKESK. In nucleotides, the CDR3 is TGTGCCAGTTCTCCGGGGGTTAACACTGAAGCTTTCTTT. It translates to CASSPGVNTEAFF.

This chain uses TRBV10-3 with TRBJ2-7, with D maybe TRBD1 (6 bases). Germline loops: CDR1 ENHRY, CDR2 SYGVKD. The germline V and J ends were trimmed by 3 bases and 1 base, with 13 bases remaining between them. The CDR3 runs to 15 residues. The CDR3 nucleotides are TGTGCCATCAGTGACCCAGGGGATCGTTCCTACGAGCAGTACTTC. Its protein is CAISDPGDRSYEQYF.

The CDR3 bases are TGTGCCAGCAGATCGACAGGGGTAAATCAGCCCCAGCATTTT. Translation gives CASRSTGVNQPQHF. The rearrangement uses TRBV2 and TRBJ1-5, with TRBD1 matching 8 bases. The germline CDR1 and CDR2 sequences are SNHLY and FYNNEI. The CDR3 has 14 residues. V trimming: 6 bases; J trimming: 4 bases; junction bases outside the gene matches: 5.

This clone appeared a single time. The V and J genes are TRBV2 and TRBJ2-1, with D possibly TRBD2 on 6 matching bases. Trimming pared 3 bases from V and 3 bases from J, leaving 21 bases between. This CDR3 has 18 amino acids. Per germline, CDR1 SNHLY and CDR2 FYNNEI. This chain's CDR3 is CASSDLTRSSTGYNEQFF. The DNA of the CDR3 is TGTGCCAGCAGTGATTTGACTAGGTCTTCTACGGGCTACAATGAGCAGTTCTTC.

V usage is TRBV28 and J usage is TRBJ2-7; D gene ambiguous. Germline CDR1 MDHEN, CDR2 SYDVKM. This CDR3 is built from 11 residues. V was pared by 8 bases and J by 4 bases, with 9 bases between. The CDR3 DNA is TGTGCCAGCCGATTTCAGTACGAGCAGTACTTC. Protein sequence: CASRFQYEQYF.

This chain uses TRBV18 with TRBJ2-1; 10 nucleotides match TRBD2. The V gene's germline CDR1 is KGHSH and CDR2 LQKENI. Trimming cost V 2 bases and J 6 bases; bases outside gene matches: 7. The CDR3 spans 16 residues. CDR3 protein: CASSPSTGLAVNEQFF. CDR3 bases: TGTGCCAGCTCACCATCGACCGGACTAGCGGTCAATGAGCAGTTCTTC.

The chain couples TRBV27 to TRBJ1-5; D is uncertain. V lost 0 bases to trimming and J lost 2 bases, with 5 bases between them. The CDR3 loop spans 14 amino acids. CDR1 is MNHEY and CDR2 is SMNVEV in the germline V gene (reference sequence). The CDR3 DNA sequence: TGTGCCAGCAGTTTATCATCCGGCAATCAGCCCCAGCATTTT. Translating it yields CASSLSSGNQPQHF.

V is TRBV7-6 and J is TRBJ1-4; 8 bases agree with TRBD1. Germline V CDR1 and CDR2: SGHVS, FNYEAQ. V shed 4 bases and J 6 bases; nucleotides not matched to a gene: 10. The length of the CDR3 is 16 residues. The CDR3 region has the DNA TGTGCCAGCAGCTCCGGCAGAGGACAGGGCGATGAAAAACTGTTTTTT. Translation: CASSSGRGQGDEKLFF.

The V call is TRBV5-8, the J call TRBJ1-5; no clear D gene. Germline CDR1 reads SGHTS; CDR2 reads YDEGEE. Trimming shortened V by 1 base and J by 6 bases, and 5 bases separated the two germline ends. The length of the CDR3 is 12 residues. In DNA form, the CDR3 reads TGTGCCAGCAGCTTGCCCGGTCAGCCCCAGCATTTT. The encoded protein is CASSLPGQPQHF.

Here the CDR3 reads CASSLWQIGTGGLYEQYF. The CDR3 DNA reads TGTGCCAGCAGTTTATGGCAAATTGGGACAGGGGGTTTATACGAGCAGTACTTC. The rearrangement links TRBV27 to TRBJ2-7, with TRBD1 identical over 11 bases. Germline CDR1 and CDR2: MNHEY and SMNVEV (reference sequence). The CDR3 is 18 amino acids. Trimming cost V 1 base and J 4 bases; bases outside gene matches: 12.

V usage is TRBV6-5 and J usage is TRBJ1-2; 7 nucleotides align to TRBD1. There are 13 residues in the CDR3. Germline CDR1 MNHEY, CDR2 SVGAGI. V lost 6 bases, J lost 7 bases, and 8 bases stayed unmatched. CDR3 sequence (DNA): TGTGCCAGCAGCCGCAATACAGGGGTTGGCTACACCTTC. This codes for CASSRNTGVGYTF.

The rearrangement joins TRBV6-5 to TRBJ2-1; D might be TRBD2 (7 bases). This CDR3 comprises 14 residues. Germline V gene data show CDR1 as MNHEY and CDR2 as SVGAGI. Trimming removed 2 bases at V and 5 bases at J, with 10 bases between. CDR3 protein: CASSYGGADNEQFF. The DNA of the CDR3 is TGTGCCAGCAGTTACGGGGGGGCCGACAATGAGCAGTTCTTC.

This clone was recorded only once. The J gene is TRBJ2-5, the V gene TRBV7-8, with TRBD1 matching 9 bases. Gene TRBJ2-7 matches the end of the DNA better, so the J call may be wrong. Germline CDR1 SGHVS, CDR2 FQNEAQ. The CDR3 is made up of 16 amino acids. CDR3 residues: CASSLATGQGSYEQYF. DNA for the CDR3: TGTGCCAGCAGCTTAGCAACGGGACAGGGATCGTACGAGCAGTACTTC.

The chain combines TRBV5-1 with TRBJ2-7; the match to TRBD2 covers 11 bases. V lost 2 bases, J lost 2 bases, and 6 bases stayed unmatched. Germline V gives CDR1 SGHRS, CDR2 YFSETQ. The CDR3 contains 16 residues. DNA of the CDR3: TGCGCCAGCAGCTTTACTAGCGGGAGTGAGGCCTACGAGCAGTACTTC. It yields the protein CASSFTSGSEAYEQYF.

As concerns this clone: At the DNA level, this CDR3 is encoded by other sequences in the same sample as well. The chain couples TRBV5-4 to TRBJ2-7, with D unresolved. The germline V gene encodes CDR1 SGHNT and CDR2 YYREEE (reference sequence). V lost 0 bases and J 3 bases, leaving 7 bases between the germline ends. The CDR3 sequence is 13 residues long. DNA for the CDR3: TGTGCCAGCAGCTTGGGAGCGAACTACGAGCAGTACTTC. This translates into CASSLGANYEQYF.

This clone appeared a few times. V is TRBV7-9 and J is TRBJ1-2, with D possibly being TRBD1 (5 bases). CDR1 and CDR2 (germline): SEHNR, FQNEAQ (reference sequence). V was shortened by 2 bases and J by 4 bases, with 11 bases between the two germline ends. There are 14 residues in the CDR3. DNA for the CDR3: TGTGCCAGCAGCTTATTGGGGGGGGTCTATGGCTACACCTTC. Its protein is CASSLLGGVYGYTF.

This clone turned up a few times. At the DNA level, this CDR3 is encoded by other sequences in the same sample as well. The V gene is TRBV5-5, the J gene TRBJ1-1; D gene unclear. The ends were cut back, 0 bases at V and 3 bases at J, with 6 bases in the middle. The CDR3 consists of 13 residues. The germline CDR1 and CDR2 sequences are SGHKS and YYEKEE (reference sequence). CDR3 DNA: TGTGCCAGCAGCTTGGGCGGGGACACTGAAGCTTTCTTT. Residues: CASSLGGDTEAFF. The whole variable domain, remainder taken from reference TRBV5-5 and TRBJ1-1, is DAGVTQSPTHLIKTRGQQVTLRCSPISGHKSVSWYQQVLGQGPQFIFQYYEKEERGRGNFPDRFSARQFPNYSSELNVNALLLGDSALYLCASSLGGDTEAFFGQGTRLTVV.

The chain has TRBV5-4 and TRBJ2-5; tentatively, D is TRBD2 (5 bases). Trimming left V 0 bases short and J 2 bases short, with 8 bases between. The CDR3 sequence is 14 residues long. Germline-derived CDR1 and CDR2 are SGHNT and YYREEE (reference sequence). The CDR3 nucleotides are TGTGCCAGCAGCTTGGTTGGGGAGCAAGAGACCCAGTACTTC. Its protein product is CASSLVGEQETQYF.

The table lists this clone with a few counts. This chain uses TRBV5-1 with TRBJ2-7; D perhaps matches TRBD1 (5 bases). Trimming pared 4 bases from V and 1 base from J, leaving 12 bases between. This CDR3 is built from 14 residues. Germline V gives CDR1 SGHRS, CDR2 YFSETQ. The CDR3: CASSPYRFSYEQYF. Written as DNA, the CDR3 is TGCGCCAGCAGCCCTTACAGGTTTTCCTACGAGCAGTACTTC.

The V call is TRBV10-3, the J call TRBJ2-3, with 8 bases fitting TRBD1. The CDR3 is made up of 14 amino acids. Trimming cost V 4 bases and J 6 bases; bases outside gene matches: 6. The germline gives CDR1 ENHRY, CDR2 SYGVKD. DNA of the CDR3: TGTGCCATCAGTGTTCGGACAGGGTCCGATACGCAGTATTTT. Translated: CAISVRTGSDTQYF.

The CDR3 loop reads CASSRGLTGPGNTIYF. The CDR3 nucleotides are TGTGCCAGCAGCCGGGGCTTGACAGGCCCTGGAAACACCATATATTTT. J is TRBJ1-3 and V is TRBV13; D is perhaps TRBD1 (6 bases). The CDR3 is 16 residues long. Germline CDR1 reads PRHDT; CDR2 reads FYEKMQ (reference sequence). With 5 bases removed from V and 2 bases from J, the gap between germline ends came to 16 bases.

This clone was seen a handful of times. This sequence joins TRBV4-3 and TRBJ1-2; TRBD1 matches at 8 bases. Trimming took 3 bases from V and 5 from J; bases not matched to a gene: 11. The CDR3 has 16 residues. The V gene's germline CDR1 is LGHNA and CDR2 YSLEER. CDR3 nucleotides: TGCGCCAGCAGCCAGGCGCATACAGGGGGTGCTTATGGCTACACCTTC. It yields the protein CASSQAHTGGAYGYTF.